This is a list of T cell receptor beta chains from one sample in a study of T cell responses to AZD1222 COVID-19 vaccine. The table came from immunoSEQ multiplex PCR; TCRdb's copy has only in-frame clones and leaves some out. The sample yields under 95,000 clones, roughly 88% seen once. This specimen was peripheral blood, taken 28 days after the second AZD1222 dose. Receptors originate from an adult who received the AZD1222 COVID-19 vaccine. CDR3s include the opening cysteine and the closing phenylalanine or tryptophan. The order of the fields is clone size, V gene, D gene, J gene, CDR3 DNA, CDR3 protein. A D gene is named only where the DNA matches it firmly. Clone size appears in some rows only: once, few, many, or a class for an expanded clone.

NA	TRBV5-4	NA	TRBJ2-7	TGTGCCAGCGGGCAGGGGGGCCACGAGCAGTACTTC	CASGQGGHEQYF
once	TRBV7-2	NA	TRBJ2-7	TGTGCCAGCAGCTTAGTGATGGGGCGCGAGCAGTACTTC	CASSLVMGREQYF
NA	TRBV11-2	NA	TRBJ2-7	TGTGCCAGCAGCTTGAGTAAGAACCAGCAGTACTTC	CASSLSKNQQYF
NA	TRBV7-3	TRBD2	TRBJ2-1	TGTGCCAGCAGCTGGGACTACAACAATGAGCAGTTCTTC	CASSWDYNNEQFF
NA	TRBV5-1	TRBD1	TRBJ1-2	TGCGCCAGCAGCTTGGGTGACAGGGAAGACTATGGCTACACCTTC	CASSLGDREDYGYTF
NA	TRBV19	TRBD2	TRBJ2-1	TGTGCCAGTAGTCCCCGGACTAGCGGGGGGGCCAGCGAGCAGTTCTTC	CASSPRTSGGASEQFF
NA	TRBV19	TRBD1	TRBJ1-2	TGTGCCAGTAGAGGGGGCGCGGATGGCTACACCTTC	CASRGGADGYTF
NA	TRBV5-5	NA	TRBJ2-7	TGTGCCAGCAGCCGGGGACACTCGAGCTCCTACGAGCAGTACTTC	CASSRGHSSSYEQYF
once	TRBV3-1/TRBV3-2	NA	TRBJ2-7	TGTGCCAGCAGCCAAGGGACGGGCCGGGTCGAGCAGTACTTC	CASSQGTGRVEQYF
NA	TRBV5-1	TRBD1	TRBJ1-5	TGCGCCAGCAGCTTGGGGGACAGCCTAAATCAGCCCCAGCATTTT	CASSLGDSLNQPQHF
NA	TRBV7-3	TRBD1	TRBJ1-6	TGTGCCAGCAGCCTGGGACAGGGGTCGAGGAATTCACCCCTCCACTTT	CASSLGQGSRNSPLHF
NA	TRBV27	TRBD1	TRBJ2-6	TGTGCCAGCAGACCCCTAGTTGGGACAGGGACCTCTGGGGCCAACGTCCTGACTTTC	CASRPLVGTGTSGANVLTF
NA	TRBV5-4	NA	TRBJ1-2	TGTGCCAGCAGCACGGACAGCTATGGCTACACCTTC	CASSTDSYGYTF
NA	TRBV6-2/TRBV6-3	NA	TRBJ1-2	TGTGCCAGCAGTTCTCCCGGACAGCCGCGGTATGGCTACACCTTC	CASSSPGQPRYGYTF
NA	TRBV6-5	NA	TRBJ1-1	TGTGCCAGCAGTTACTCAGCAGGGGTTTTGAACACTGAAGCTTTCTTT	CASSYSAGVLNTEAFF
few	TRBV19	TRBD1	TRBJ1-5	TGTGCCAGTAGTATAGTCAACAGGGGTACGGGGTTGAGCAATCAGCCCCAGCATTTT	CASSIVNRGTGLSNQPQHF
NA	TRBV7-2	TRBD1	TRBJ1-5	TGTGCCAGCAGCCCTCCGGGACAGGTGAATCAGCCCCAGCATTTT	CASSPPGQVNQPQHF
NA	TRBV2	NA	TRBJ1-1	TGTGCCAGCAGTGAACTTTCAGGCAACACTGAAGCTTTCTTT	CASSELSGNTEAFF
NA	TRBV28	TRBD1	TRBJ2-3	TGTGCCAGCAGCTGGGACAGGGGGACAGATACGCAGTATTTT	CASSWDRGTDTQYF
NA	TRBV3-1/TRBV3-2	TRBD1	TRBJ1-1	TGTGCCAGCAGCCTCGGCATCCAGGGGGCTGAAGCTTTCTTT	CASSLGIQGAEAFF
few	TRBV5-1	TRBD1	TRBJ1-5	TGCGCCAGCAGCCCGGGACAGGGAAGCAATCAGCCCCAGCATTTT	CASSPGQGSNQPQHF
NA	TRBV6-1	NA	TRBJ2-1	TGTGCCAGCAGTGAAGAGGTTATCCTCCCCTACAATGAGCAGTTCTTC	CASSEEVILPYNEQFF
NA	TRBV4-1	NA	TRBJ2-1	TGCGCCAGCAGCCAAGGAGTGGTGACAGCTTACAATGAGCAGTTCTTC	CASSQGVVTAYNEQFF
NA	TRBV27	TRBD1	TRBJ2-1	TGTGCCAGCAGTCCCCTGAGACAGGGTCCCCCTCTTTCCAATGAGCAGTTCTTC	CASSPLRQGPPLSNEQFF
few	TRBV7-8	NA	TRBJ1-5	TGTGCCAGCAGCTTGGTACAGGGTGGCAATCAGCCCCAGCATTTT	CASSLVQGGNQPQHF
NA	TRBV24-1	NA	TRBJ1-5	TGTGCCACCGCTCGGGCGGGTAGCAATCAGCCCCAGCATTTT	CATARAGSNQPQHF
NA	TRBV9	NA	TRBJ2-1	TGTGCCAGCAGCGTAGGGATCCCCAATGAGCAGTTCTTC	CASSVGIPNEQFF
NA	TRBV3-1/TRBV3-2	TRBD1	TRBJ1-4	TGTGCCAGCACCCAGCCGGGACAGGGAAATGAAAAACTGTTTTTT	CASTQPGQGNEKLFF
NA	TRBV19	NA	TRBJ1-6	TGTGCCAGTAGGCTCGGACAGACCCCCAATTCACCCCTCCACTTT	CASRLGQTPNSPLHF
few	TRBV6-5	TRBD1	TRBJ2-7	TGTGCCAGCAGTTACGATTCCGGGACAGGGTTTTGGGAGCAGTACTTC	CASSYDSGTGFWEQYF
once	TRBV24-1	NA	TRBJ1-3	TGTGCCACCAGTGGGGGGTCGACAGGAACCAGCTCTGGAAACACCATATATTTT	CATSGGSTGTSSGNTIYF
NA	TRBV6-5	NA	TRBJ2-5	TGTGCCAGCAGACCCCCGGGCCTGCAGTACTTC	CASRPPGLQYF
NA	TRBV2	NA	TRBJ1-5	TGTGCCAGCAGCGTAGACAGCCTACGGAATCAGCCCCAGCATTTT	CASSVDSLRNQPQHF
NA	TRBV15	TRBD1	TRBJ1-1	TGTGCCACCAGCAGAGCCCCGGGACAGGGAAGAAAATATGCCATGAACACTGAAGCTTTCTTT	CATSRAPGQGRKYAMNTEAFF
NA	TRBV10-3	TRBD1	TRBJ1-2	TGTGCCATCAGGGGACAGGTGGGAGACTATGGCTACACCTTC	CAIRGQVGDYGYTF
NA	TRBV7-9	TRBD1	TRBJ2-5	TGTGCCAGCAGCTTAGGGGGCACAGGGGGAATGGAGACCCAGTACTTC	CASSLGGTGGMETQYF
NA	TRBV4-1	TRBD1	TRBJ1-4	TGCGCCAGCAGCCAAGATGGGTCAGGGGGATATGAAAAACTGTTTTTT	CASSQDGSGGYEKLFF
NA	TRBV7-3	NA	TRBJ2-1	TGTGCCAGCAGCTGGAATTCCTACAATGAGCAGTTCTTC	CASSWNSYNEQFF
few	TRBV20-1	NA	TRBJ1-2	TGCAGTGCTAGGGCTCCCTTCTCCTACACCTTC	CSARAPFSYTF
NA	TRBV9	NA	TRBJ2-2	TGTGCCAGCAGCGTGGGACAGAACACCGGGGAGCTGTTTTTT	CASSVGQNTGELFF
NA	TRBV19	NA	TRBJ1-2	TGTGCCAGTAGGAATTCTGGGGGGGATTCGAATGGCTACACCTTC	CASRNSGGDSNGYTF
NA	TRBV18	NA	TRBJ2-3	TGTGCCAGCTCACCAGCGCAAGATACGCAGTATTTT	CASSPAQDTQYF
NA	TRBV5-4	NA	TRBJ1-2	TGTGCCAGCAGCTTGGCCCTCACAACGGCCCCTAACTATGGCTACACCTTC	CASSLALTTAPNYGYTF
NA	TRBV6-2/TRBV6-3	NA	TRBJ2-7	TGTGCCAGCAGTTACTCGGGGCAGTCCTACGAGCAGTACTTC	CASSYSGQSYEQYF
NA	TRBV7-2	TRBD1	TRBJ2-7	TGTGCCAGCAGCTTTCGACAGGGGTACGAGCAGTACTTC	CASSFRQGYEQYF
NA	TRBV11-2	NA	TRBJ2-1	TGTGCCAGCAGCTTAGGAGTGGGCAGGGGTTACAATGAGCAGTTCTTC	CASSLGVGRGYNEQFF
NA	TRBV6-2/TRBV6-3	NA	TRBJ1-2	TGTGCCAGCAGTTATTTCGGGGAAGCTGGCTACACCTTC	CASSYFGEAGYTF
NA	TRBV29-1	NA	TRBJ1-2	TGCAGCGCACGGTGGGGGGGCGCGCGGGGCTACACCTTC	CSARWGGARGYTF
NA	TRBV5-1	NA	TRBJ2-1	TGCGCCAGCAGCTTGGCGGGGGGCTTATACAATGAGCAGTTCTTC	CASSLAGGLYNEQFF
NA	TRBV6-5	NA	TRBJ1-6	TGTGCCAGCAGTTACTCGTCGCCAACGGGTTCACCCCTCCACTTT	CASSYSSPTGSPLHF
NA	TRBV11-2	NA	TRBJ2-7	TGTGCCAGCAGCTTAGCGCCCGACGGATACGAGCAGTACTTC	CASSLAPDGYEQYF
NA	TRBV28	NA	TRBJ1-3	TGTGCCAGCAGCCCACAGGGTATGGGCAACACCATATATTTT	CASSPQGMGNTIYF
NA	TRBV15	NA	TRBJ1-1	TGTGCCACCACCCGAGACCAACCGACCACTGAAGCTTTCTTT	CATTRDQPTTEAFF
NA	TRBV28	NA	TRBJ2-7	TGTGCCAGCACCTCGGCCCCCTATTACTACGAGCAGTACTTC	CASTSAPYYYEQYF
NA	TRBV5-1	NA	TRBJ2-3	TGCGCCAGCAGCTGGGGCCGTGGGGAAACAGATACGCAGTATTTT	CASSWGRGETDTQYF